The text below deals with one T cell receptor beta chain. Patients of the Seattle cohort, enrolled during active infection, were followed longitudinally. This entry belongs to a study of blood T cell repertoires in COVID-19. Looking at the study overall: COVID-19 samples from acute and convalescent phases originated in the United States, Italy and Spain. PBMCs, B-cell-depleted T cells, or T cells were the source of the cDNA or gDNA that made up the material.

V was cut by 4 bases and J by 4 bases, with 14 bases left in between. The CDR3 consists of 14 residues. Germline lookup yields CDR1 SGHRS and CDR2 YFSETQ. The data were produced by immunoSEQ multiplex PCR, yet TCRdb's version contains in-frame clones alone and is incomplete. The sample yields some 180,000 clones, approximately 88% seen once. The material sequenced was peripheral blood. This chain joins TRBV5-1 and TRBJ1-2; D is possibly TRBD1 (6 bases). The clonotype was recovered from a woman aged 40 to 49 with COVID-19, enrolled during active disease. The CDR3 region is CASSPQDSLYGYTF. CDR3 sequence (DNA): TGCGCCAGCAGCCCACAGGACAGTCTCTATGGCTACACCTTC. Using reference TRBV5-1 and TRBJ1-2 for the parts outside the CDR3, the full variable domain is KAGVTQTPRYLIKTRGQQVTLSCSPISGHRSVSWYQQTPGQGLQFLFEYFSETQRNKGNFPGRFSGRQFSNSRSEMNVSTLELGDSALYLCASSPQDSLYGYTFGSGTRLTVV.